The 15 T cell receptor beta chains below were found in one sample sequenced in a study of regulatory T cells in long-lasting Graves disease. Building the TCR beta libraries relied on iRepertoire HTBI primers, and CDR3 regions underwent Arm-PCR. TCRdb processed the multiplex PCR reads anew with MiXCR; each CDR3 protein has one entry. The sample contains under 700,000 distinct CDR3 sequences, roughly 15% of which appear only once. The time point here: newly diagnosed GD, antithyroid drugs for less than 3 months. PBMCs were the source of the RNA used for TCR sequencing. These data also featured in a second study, about T cells in Graves' hyperthyroidism and ophthalmopathy.

Sequenced material: peripheral blood mononuclear cells (PBMCs), taken at new diagnosis, from a patient treated with antithyroid drugs. These receptors were taken from a woman aged 35-65 years with Graves disease.

This clonotype was seen a few times. This sequence joins TRBV5-1 and TRBJ2-3; tentative D call: TRBD2 (7 bases). V lost 7 bases to trimming and J lost 2 bases, with 11 bases between them. There are 13 residues in the CDR3. Germline CDR1 and CDR2: SGHRS and YFSETQ. This CDR3 is CASGRGTTDTQYF. The CDR3 DNA reads as TGCGCCAGCGGGAGGGGGACCACAGATACGCAGTATTTT.

This chain links TRBV20-1 with TRBJ2-1; D uncertain. Between the trimmed V and J ends, which lost 5 bases and 7 bases, there was a span of 9 bases. The V gene's germline CDR1 is DFQATT and CDR2 SNEGSKA (reference sequence). This CDR3 is 11 amino acids long. CDR3: CSADRANEQFF. Written as DNA, the CDR3 is TGCAGTGCTGACCGGGCAAATGAGCAGTTCTTC.

This clonotype occurred a few times. The rearrangement uses TRBV13 and TRBJ2-2; TRBD2 matches at 9 bases. The CDR3 has 16 residues. The ends lost 3 bases at V and 7 bases at J; junction bases unmatched: 9. In germline, CDR1 is PRHDT, CDR2 FYEKMQ (reference sequence). The CDR3 DNA reads TGTGCCAGCAGCTTTTTGCGGGGGGGCCGCGACGGGGAGCTGTTTTTT. This sequence encodes CASSFLRGGRDGELFF.

This clonotype was detected many times. The chain recombines TRBV6-5 with TRBJ1-2, with 7 bases that match TRBD1. Germline V gene data show CDR1 as MNHEY and CDR2 as SVGAGI. The CDR3 has 15 residues. Unmatched junction bases numbered 6, after V lost 4 bases and J lost 1 base. In DNA form, the CDR3 reads TGTGCCAGCAGTTTCAGACAGGGAGTTAACTATGGCTACACCTTC. Protein sequence: CASSFRQGVNYGYTF.

On this clonotype itself: A read error may be the cause here, since a much bigger clone is one base away. The chain employs TRBV3-1 and TRBJ2-1; either TRBD1 or TRBD2 may fit D (6 bases each). The DNA end favors TRBJ2-7, so the J call may be wrong. Germline V lookup: CDR1 LGHDT, CDR2 YNNKEL (reference sequence). CDR3 size: 16 residues. As DNA, the CDR3 is TGTGCCAGCAGCCAAGAGGAGGGACACTCCTACAATGAGCAGTACTTC. Protein sequence: CASSQEEGHSYNEQYF.

This clonotype was detected ten times or more. V and J are TRBV28 and TRBJ1-6, with 7 bases identical to TRBD1. Germline V gene data show CDR1 as MDHEN and CDR2 as SYDVKM. With 7 bases clipped from V and 8 bases from J, the junction kept 5 bases outside the gene matches. The CDR3 is 13 amino acids. The chain's CDR3 is CASTPQGDSPLHF. CDR3 coding DNA: TGTGCCAGCACCCCTCAGGGGGATTCACCCCTCCACTTT. Complete variable domain (other parts from reference TRBV28 and TRBJ1-6): DVKVTQSSRYLVKRTGEKVFLECVQDMDHENMFWYRQDPGLGLRLIYFSYDVKMKEKGDIPEGYSVSREKKERFSLILESASTNQTSMYLCASTPQGDSPLHFGNGTRLTVT.

The chain employs TRBV10-3 and TRBJ1-5; TRBD1 agrees at 7 bases. V lost 11 bases and J lost 1; bases outside the gene matches: 5. The CDR3 length is 13 residues. CDR1 is ENHRY and CDR2 is SYGVKD in the germline V gene. CDR3 DNA: TGTGCCTCAACGACAGGGAGCAATCAGCCCCAGCATTTT. Translated, it gives CASTTGSNQPQHF.

This clonotype has a handful of counts. V usage is TRBV5-1 and J usage is TRBJ2-7, with 7 bases fitting TRBD1. The germline V gene encodes CDR1 SGHRS and CDR2 YFSETQ. J was trimmed by 0 bases and V by 3 bases; bases with no gene match: 3. There are 14 residues in the CDR3. CDR3: CASSSGQNSYEQYF. The CDR3 DNA is TGCGCCAGCAGCTCGGGACAGAACTCCTACGAGCAGTACTTC.

The table lists this clonotype with many counts. The chain joins TRBV28 to TRBJ1-1; D might be TRBD1 (6 bases). The CDR3 is 14 residues long. Germline lookup yields CDR1 MDHEN and CDR2 SYDVKM. The V gene lost 3 bases and the J gene lost 4 bases, with 12 bases spanning the gap. The CDR3 protein is CASSFGGRGTEAFF. In nucleotides, the CDR3 is TGTGCCAGCAGTTTCGGGGGGCGAGGCACTGAAGCTTTCTTT.

This clonotype was found many times. The chain is built from TRBV25-1 and TRBJ2-1; 8 bases line up with TRBD2. CDR1 and CDR2 (germline): MGHDK, SYGVNS. The length of the CDR3 is 16 residues. J gave up 1 base and V 6 bases, and 8 bases lay outside the gene matches. This CDR3 reads CASRGTTSESYNEQFF. The DNA for the CDR3 is TGTGCCAGCAGGGGGACGACTAGCGAATCCTACAATGAGCAGTTCTTC.

This chain uses TRBV5-6 with TRBJ2-7, with TRBD1 matching 7 bases. The CDR3 covers 14 residues. Trimming took 4 bases from V and 3 from J; bases not matched to a gene: 7. Germline loops: CDR1 SGHDT, CDR2 YYEEEE. CDR3 sequence reads: CASSPWQGVYEQYF. CDR3 bases: TGTGCCAGCAGCCCCTGGCAGGGGGTCTACGAGCAGTACTTC.

This clonotype was seen only a few times. The J gene is TRBJ1-1, the V gene TRBV10-3, with unresolved D. Germline values: CDR1 ENHRY, CDR2 SYGVKD. Trimming pared 6 bases from V and 1 base from J, leaving 9 bases between. The CDR3 consists of 13 residues. The CDR3 loop reads CAIRVSANTEAFF. As DNA, the CDR3 is TGTGCCATCAGAGTGTCAGCGAACACTGAAGCTTTCTTT.

This clonotype was detected only once. A clone one base away is much larger, so this may be a read error. The chain joins TRBV18 to TRBJ1-2; 7 bases line up with TRBD1. The CDR3 has 15 residues. Germline V lookup: CDR1 KGHSH, CDR2 LQKENI. The DNA for the CDR3 is TGTGCCGGCTCAACCAACAACAGGGGACGAGATGGCTACACCTTC. Translation: CAGSTNNRGRDGYTF.

V and J are TRBV5-1 and TRBJ2-1; weak D call: TRBD2 (6 bases). This CDR3 spans 14 amino acids. V was trimmed by 0 bases and J by 4 bases, leaving 8 bases between them. The germline V gene has CDR1 SGHRS and CDR2 YFSETQ. CDR3 nucleotide sequence: TGCGCCAGCAGCTTGGTAGCGGAATACAATGAGCAGTTCTTC. This codes for CASSLVAEYNEQFF. The variable domain in full, completed from reference TRBV5-1 and TRBJ2-1, reads KAGVTQTPRYLIKTRGQQVTLSCSPISGHRSVSWYQQTPGQGLQFLFEYFSETQRNKGNFPGRFSGRQFSNSRSEMNVSTLELGDSALYLCASSLVAEYNEQFFGPGTRLTVL.

The chain uses TRBV4-2 and TRBJ1-1; D remains unclear. There are 15 residues in the CDR3. V shed 1 base and J shed 1 base, with 10 bases lying between them. Germline V gene sequence: CDR1 LGHNA, CDR2 YNFKEQ. The CDR3: CASSQGGRENTEAFF. The CDR3 bases are TGTGCCAGCAGCCAAGGTGGGAGGGAGAACACTGAAGCTTTCTTT.